These 27 T cell receptor beta chains came from one sample sequenced in a study of cytomegalovirus exposure and HLA in healthy donors. The PCR employed 60 Vbeta primers together with 13 Jbeta primers. Clones were sequenced by immunoSEQ multiplex PCR, and TCRdb holds only the in-frame ones, with some missing. The data contain 150,000 to 200,000 clones, around three quarters of them seen just once; the ten biggest clones take up 0.65%. The sequencing sample was made of PBMCs. The receptors were gathered from a boy younger than 18 in good health and CMV-seronegative.

This chain connects TRBV7-3 to TRBJ2-3; the match to TRBD1 covers 7 bases. CDR1 is SGHTA and CDR2 is FQGTGA in the germline V gene. The ends lost 5 bases at V and 4 bases at J; junction bases unmatched: 3. The CDR3 consists of 13 residues. The CDR3: CASSRQGPDTQYF. Here the CDR3 DNA reads TGTGCCAGCAGCCGACAGGGACCAGATACGCAGTATTTT.

Comment on this clone: This CDR3 is also generated by other DNA sequences in the sample. V is TRBV29-1 and J is TRBJ1-2; D is unclear. The CDR3 runs to 11 residues. In germline, CDR1 is SQVTM, CDR2 ANQGSEA. V gave up 3 bases and J gave up 5 bases, with 7 bases separating them. Here the CDR3 DNA reads TGCAGCGTTGATAGAGGGTATGGCTACACCTTC. Protein product: CSVDRGYGYTF.

The chain combines TRBV5-6 with TRBJ2-5; 13 bases are shared with TRBD2. The germline CDR1 and CDR2 sequences are SGHDT and YYEEEE. The V gene end was trimmed by 5 bases and the J gene end by 5 bases; junction bases not matched to a gene: 9. The CDR3 has 16 residues. This CDR3 reads CASSRLAGGNSETQYF. The CDR3 coding sequence is TGTGCCAGCAGTCGACTAGCGGGAGGCAACTCCGAGACCCAGTACTTC.

This chain connects TRBV5-1 to TRBJ1-2; no firm D call. Deletions cut 4 bases from V and 8 bases from J, with 21 bases between. The germline CDR1 and CDR2 sequences are SGHRS and YFSETQ. The CDR3 extends over 15 amino acids. The DNA for the CDR3 is TGCGCCAGCAGCCACCCCGGGCGGGAAGAGGAGGGCTACACCTTC. Translated: CASSHPGREEEGYTF.

This chain links TRBV7-9 with TRBJ2-7; no firm D call. CDR3 size: 12 residues. Germline CDR1 reads SEHNR; CDR2 reads FQNEAQ (reference sequence). V gave up 8 bases and J gave up 1 base, with 9 bases separating them. The CDR3 DNA reads as TGTGCCAGCTCCGAACGGTCCTACGAGCAGTACTTC. Amino acids: CASSERSYEQYF.

This chain links TRBV9 with TRBJ1-1, with a tentative D call TRBD1 (6 bases). The V end was cut by 0 bases, the J end by 1 base, with 10 bases between. Germline V gene sequence: CDR1 SGDLS, CDR2 YYNGEE. The CDR3 contains 15 residues. The CDR3, as DNA: TGTGCCAGCAGCGTAGTTACAGGGTCGAACACTGAAGCTTTCTTT. This codes for CASSVVTGSNTEAFF.

The gene calls are TRBV27 and TRBJ2-7; 7 nucleotides line up with TRBD1. CDR1 MNHEY and CDR2 SMNVEV come from the germline V gene (reference sequence). After removal of 2 bases from V and 7 bases from J, the junction contained 8 bases not matched to a gene. This CDR3 has 14 residues. The DNA of the CDR3 is TGTGCCAGCAGTTTAGGAACAGGGGCTAGTGAGCAGTACTTC. Translating gives CASSLGTGASEQYF.

J is TRBJ1-1 and V is TRBV10-3; D perhaps matches TRBD1 (5 bases). The germline gives CDR1 ENHRY, CDR2 SYGVKD. V lost 6 bases and J lost 3, with 14 bases in between. The CDR3 sequence is 14 residues long. CDR3 nucleotide sequence: TGTGCCATCAGGACCAGGGCCCAGGACACTGAAGCTTTCTTT. Translated, it gives CAIRTRAQDTEAFF.

Details on this clone: The same CDR3 arises from other DNA sequences in this sample as well. The chain employs TRBV27 and TRBJ1-2; D unclear. V was shortened by 0 bases and J by 2 bases, with 7 bases between the two germline ends. The CDR3 consists of 14 residues. Germline values: CDR1 MNHEY, CDR2 SMNVEV (reference sequence). In DNA, the CDR3 is TGTGCCAGCAGTTTATCGGCGGGGAACTATGGCTACACCTTC. Amino acid sequence: CASSLSAGNYGYTF.

This clone showed up just once. The rearrangement links TRBV1 to TRBJ1-1. TRBV1 is reported as a pseudogene. The CDR3 consists of 14 residues. The CDR3: CTSSRTFMNTEAFF. In DNA form, the CDR3 reads TGCACCAGCAGCCGGACTTTTATGAACACTGAAGCTTTCTTT.

This clone was detected a few times. The chain couples TRBV6-4 to TRBJ2-1; 11 bases align to TRBD1. The CDR3 runs to 14 residues. The germline gives CDR1 MRHNA, CDR2 SNTAGT. J gave up 6 bases and V 2 bases, and 0 bases lay outside the gene matches. The CDR3 DNA follows: TGTGCCAGCAGTGACGGGACAGGGGGCAATGAGCAGTTCTTC. This gives the protein CASSDGTGGNEQFF.

On this clone itself: Its ends do not fully match the called genes, so a read error is possible. Other DNA variants within this sample encode the same CDR3. The chain uses TRBV7-2 and TRBJ2-7; 10 bases map to TRBD1. The CDR3 is 15 amino acids. Germline V CDR1 and CDR2: SGHTA, FQGNSA. CDR3 in amino acids: CASSVGTGESYEQYF. The CDR3 DNA reads as TGCGCCAGCAGCGTTGGGACAGGGGAAAGCTACGAGCAGTACTTC.

V gene TRBV14 combines with J gene TRBJ1-1; D uncertain. Germline CDR1 reads SGHDN; CDR2 reads FVKESK. This CDR3 contains 17 residues. V gave up 1 base and J gave up 1 base, with 16 bases separating them. The CDR3 nucleotides read TGTGCCAGCAGCCAAGTGGGCCGCCCCGGCCCGAACACTGAAGCTTTCTTT. This codes for CASSQVGRPGPNTEAFF.

The J gene is TRBJ1-4, the V gene TRBV6-6; the D gene is possibly TRBD1 (5 bases). The CDR3 has 15 amino acids. CDR1 and CDR2 from the germline V gene are MNHNY and SVGAGI (reference sequence). V dropped 0 bases and J dropped 11 bases, with 16 bases sitting between them. The CDR3 region has the DNA TGTGCCAGCAGTTACTCGAAACTCCCGGAGGGGAAACTGTTTTTT. Amino acids: CASSYSKLPEGKLFF.

The V call is TRBV10-2, the J call TRBJ2-5; 12 bases align to TRBD2. The germline gives CDR1 WSHSY, CDR2 SAAADI. The J segment lost 3 bases and the V segment lost 6 bases, leaving 2 bases of the junction unmatched. This CDR3 region has 14 residues. CDR3 sequence: CASSPSGGEETQYF. As DNA, the CDR3 is TGCGCCAGCAGCCCTAGCGGGGGGGAAGAGACCCAGTACTTC.

V gene TRBV29-1 combines with J gene TRBJ2-1, with 7 nucleotides matching TRBD2. Germline V gene data show CDR1 as SQVTM and CDR2 as ANQGSEA. V dropped 6 bases and J dropped 4; count of bases not matched to a gene: 9. There are 14 residues in the CDR3. The CDR3 coding sequence is TGCAGCGTGATGGGGGACTACCAATACAATGAGCAGTTCTTC. Its translation is CSVMGDYQYNEQFF.

The V call is TRBV19, the J call TRBJ2-2, with 7 bases lining up with TRBD1. CDR3 length equals 18 residues. Germline CDR1 reads LNHDA; CDR2 reads SQIVND (reference sequence). Trimming removed 9 bases from V and 0 bases from J; junction bases left unmatched: 16. This CDR3 is CASYRQGRRSANTGELFF. The CDR3 coding sequence is TGTGCCAGCTACAGACAGGGTCGACGGTCTGCGAACACCGGGGAGCTGTTTTTT.

The genes are TRBV14 and TRBJ2-7, with 11 bases fitting TRBD1. V lost 0 bases to trimming and J lost 7 bases; unmatched junction nucleotides: 8. CDR1 SGHDN and CDR2 FVKESK come from the germline V gene. The CDR3 spans 16 residues. In DNA form, the CDR3 reads TGTGCCAGCAGCCAAGACTGGACAGGGGGCTGGGGTGAGCAGTACTTC. It is translated as CASSQDWTGGWGEQYF.

This clone has only a few counts. This rearrangement joins TRBV4-3 to TRBJ2-3; TRBD2 agrees at 10 bases. Losses at the gene ends were 4 bases for V and 4 bases for J; bases not matched to a gene: 8. Germline CDR1 LGHNA, CDR2 YSLEER. CDR3 length: 16 residues. This chain's CDR3 is CASSRNLAGEPDTQYF. The CDR3 region has the DNA TGCGCCAGCAGCCGCAATCTAGCGGGAGAGCCAGATACGCAGTATTTT.

The rearrangement joins TRBV29-1 to TRBJ2-7, with 7 bases identical to TRBD2. There are 12 residues in the CDR3. J was trimmed by 5 bases and V by 4 bases; bases with no gene match: 5. Germline lookup yields CDR1 SQVTM and CDR2 ANQGSEA. CDR3 DNA sequence: TGCAGCGTTGCCGAGGGAGGGCACGAGCAGTACTTC. This translates into CSVAEGGHEQYF.

This clone was counted a few times. The chain links TRBV7-8 to TRBJ1-2; 8 bases are a match to TRBD1. The V and J ends lost 5 bases and 6 bases, in that order; junction bases with no gene match: 5. This CDR3 contains 13 residues. Germline CDR1 SGHVS, CDR2 FQNEAQ. The CDR3 loop is CASSPRTGNGYTF. CDR3 DNA: TGTGCCAGCAGCCCGCGGACAGGGAATGGCTACACCTTC.

This clone was recorded only once. The J gene is TRBJ1-1, the V gene TRBV30; D remains ambiguous. The CDR3 covers 12 residues. V lost 1 base to trimming and J lost 3 bases, with 6 bases between them. Germline loops: CDR1 GTSNPN, CDR2 SVGIG (reference sequence). The DNA of the CDR3 is TGTGCCTGGAGTGACGAGGACACTGAAGCTTTCTTT. Translated, it gives CAWSDEDTEAFF.

The DNA of the CDR3 is TGCGCCAGCAGCCCCGGGACAGGGGCTTATGGCTACACCTTC. This translates into CASSPGTGAYGYTF. The J gene is TRBJ1-2, the V gene TRBV5-1, with TRBD1 matching 10 bases. The junction had 5 bases not matched to a gene; V was cut back by 4 bases and J by 5 bases. The CDR3 runs 14 residues. Germline V lookup: CDR1 SGHRS, CDR2 YFSETQ. Looking up the rest from reference TRBV5-1 and TRBJ1-2 gives the full variable domain: KAGVTQTPRYLIKTRGQQVTLSCSPISGHRSVSWYQQTPGQGLQFLFEYFSETQRNKGNFPGRFSGRQFSNSRSEMNVSTLELGDSALYLCASSPGTGAYGYTFGSGTRLTVV.

The V call is TRBV18, the J call TRBJ2-5; TRBD1 agrees at 8 bases. The CDR3 runs 15 residues. Germline V gene data show CDR1 as KGHSH and CDR2 as LQKENI. V dropped 2 bases and J dropped 5; count of bases not matched to a gene: 7. DNA of the CDR3: TGTGCCAGCTCACCAAACAGGGGGATCCGCGAGACCCAGTACTTC. Encoded protein: CASSPNRGIRETQYF.

This chain links TRBV6-6 with TRBJ2-7, with a weak D call TRBD2 (6 bases). Germline assignment: CDR1 MNHNY and CDR2 SVGAGI (reference sequence). Trimming left V 2 bases short and J 1 base short, with 9 bases between. This CDR3 comprises 14 residues. CDR3 DNA sequence: TGTGCCAGCAGTTACGGCGGGACGTCCTACGAGCAGTACTTC. This sequence encodes CASSYGGTSYEQYF.

The chain links TRBV4-1 to TRBJ2-7; 7 bases align to TRBD1. V shed 4 bases and J 7 bases; nucleotides not matched to a gene: 13. CDR3 length equals 15 residues. Germline-derived CDR1 and CDR2 are MGHRA and YSYEKL. The CDR3 region has the DNA TGCGCCAGCAGCCCCTGGACAGGTATCTATTGGGAGCAGTACTTC. This translates into CASSPWTGIYWEQYF.

This sequence joins TRBV7-2 and TRBJ2-7; 13 positions match TRBD2. Looked up from germline, CDR1 is SGHTA and CDR2 is FQGNSA. This CDR3 contains 15 residues. After removal of 1 base from V and 11 bases from J, the junction contained 8 bases not matched to a gene. Here the CDR3 DNA reads TGTGCCAGCAGCTTAGGGAGGACTAGCGGGAGTTTCGAGTACTTC. Translation gives CASSLGRTSGSFEYF.